This T cell receptor (beta chain) was profiled in a study of blood T cells in healthy people across ages. Study-level points and caveats: Possibly, changes in expanded clonotypes were confounded because donor CMV status was unknown.

About this clonotype: Its antigen is unidentified.

Combining a sample-barcoded 5' primer with a J-beta primer mix, a second PCR ran for about 7 to 11 cycles. TCRdb called the 5' RACE reads again in MiXCR, with one record for every CDR3 protein. Seen here are around 690,000 distinct CDR3 sequences, approximately 50% observed once, and the top ten hold over 30%. Sample: blood. The TCR sequence derives from a man aged 60 to 75 in good health.

The CDR3 DNA is TGTGCCAGCAGTACCGGACAGGACGGCACTGAAGCTTTCTTT. Its protein is CASSTGQDGTEAFF. The V gene is TRBV5-6, the J gene TRBJ1-1; 7 bases align to TRBD1. V trimming: 5 bases; J trimming: 4 bases; junction bases outside the gene matches: 8. CDR1 is SGHDT and CDR2 is YYEEEE in the germline V gene. This CDR3 spans 14 amino acids.